The entry that follows covers one TCR beta chain sequence. The specificity of this receptor is unknown. The input lacks base qualities; no much larger clone sits a single base away. The CDR3 spans 16 residues, from the cysteine through the phenylalanine. Of all the DNA, just the CDR3 is kept, 48 bases in frame from base 1. Relative to germline, V is missing 4 bases and J is missing 4 bases, with 6 bases of the junction outside any gene match. The germline V gene supplies CDR1 SGHRS and CDR2 YFSETQ. The immunoSEQ kit was used, according to the manufacturer's recommendations, to generate TCR beta libraries from genomic DNA. To prepare the libraries, a first multiplex PCR with proprietary primers was run, followed by a second PCR that added unique barcodes, and a bead cleanup was done after each round. Each sample batch included a kit-provided positive control reaction and a negative control reaction. The final libraries were assessed on an Agilent 4200 TapeStation D1000 ScreenTape, pooled by volume, and quantified by qPCR. An Illumina NextSeq500 fitted with a MidOutput 150-cycle cartridge performed the sequencing, running 156 Read1 cycles and 15 Index1 cycles with the kit's custom primers. The pooled library was loaded at approximately 0.92 pM, and roughly 18% PhiX control was spiked in. The authors processed their data as follows. Vendor-processed data were analyzed in R, with a clonotype defined as all T cells sharing the same CDR3 nucleotide sequence. For clone abundance analyses, frequencies were normalized to the 10,000 most abundant clones in each sample. Public T cell clones, which averaged fewer than five per sample, were excluded before analysis. An abundance difference of at least 32-fold between compartments was the criterion for calling clonotypes tumor-enriched or baseline blood-enriched. A beta-binomial differential abundance model was used to identify clonotypes that expanded or contracted between blood time points. The Baroni-Urbani and Buser coefficient was used to measure tumor-blood repertoire similarity, and groups were compared with two-tailed Wilcoxon tests in R. TCRdb stores this immuneACCESS table with in-frame sequences only. Part of the clones is absent; in the studies checked, under half of the shortfall reflects unresolved V genes, and no reason is known for the rest. D and trimming were read from the DNA, whereas the V and J calls and clone size are those reported in that table. The sample table shows some 150,000 clones, and 70% to 90% are seen once. The biggest ten clones account for 9.5% to 15% of the sample.

The label giving this sample's time point can be read as: baseline pretreatment blood. This specimen's treatment or condition label, per the study, means: 15 Gy SBRT to primary tumor, nephrectomy 4 weeks later. To follow tumor-enriched clonotypes, peripheral blood was collected serially from radiation-treated patients at baseline and again at 2 weeks and 4 weeks after SBRT. Renal cell carcinoma with clear cell pathology was present in all patients. Genomic DNA for TCR sequencing was prepared using the QIAamp DNA Blood Mini Kit (Qiagen). Samples were included in the analyses only if all quality control checks were passed. The record originates from a study of radiation and T cells in renal cell carcinoma (dated by TCRdb to 2019 to 2021). For context, the study as a whole: The samples were drawn from a clinical trial, where primary renal cell carcinomas were treated with 15 Gy of stereotactic body radiation therapy and then removed by nephrectomy 4 weeks afterward. In total, approximately 53 samples, comprising approximately 26 tumors and approximately 27 peripheral blood samples, were subjected to TCR beta sequencing. Across all 50 or so samples, 4,000,000 or so unique CDR3 nucleotide sequences encoding about 2.7 million unique CDR3 amino acid sequences were identified. General findings and caveats noted by the study authors: In blood, the top tumor clonotypes increased from baseline to 2 weeks after radiation and then shrank by 4 weeks, which suggests a temporary expansion of tumor-resident clones. Because pretreatment tumor biopsies were not available, the baseline intratumoral presence of clonotypes could not be determined. Blood repertoire dynamics were not followed beyond 4 weeks after treatment. Because the trial had a single-armed design, the trial could not examine how radiation dose or scheduling affected the TCR repertoire.

Recombination linked TRBV5-1 to TRBJ2-1; 12 junctional bases match TRBD2. This material consisted of blood, taken from a patient whose treatment included radiotherapy and nephrectomy. The clonotype was recovered from a woman in her forties or fifties with renal cell carcinoma. CDR3 loop: CASSPLAGGPYNEQFF. The bases read TGCGCCAGCAGCCCGCTAGCGGGGGGGCCTTACAATGAGCAGTTCTTC.